This T cell receptor beta chain is drawn from a study of blood T cell repertoires in COVID-19. Across the whole study: There were acute and convalescent COVID-19 samples, and they came from the United States, Italy and Spain. PBMCs, B-cell-depleted T cells, or T cells were the source of the cDNA or gDNA that made up the material.

Original methodology: The assay estimated nucleated cells by amplifying reference gene primers. Sequenced by immunoSEQ multiplex PCR; TCRdb stores in-frame clones only, minus some. That table is the source of V, J and clone size, and D and trimming were worked out from the DNA. The sample holds about 160,000 clones, approximately 90% seen once. The CDR3 covers 18 residues. V lost 3 bases, J lost 2 bases, and 11 bases stayed unmatched. Per germline, CDR1 KGHDR and CDR2 SFDVKD. The source material was peripheral blood. This receptor was identified in an older woman who had recovered from COVID-19. The chain has TRBV24-1 and TRBJ2-1; 8 bases map to TRBD1. CDR3 amino acids: CATSDPQTGGATYNEQFF. The CDR3 DNA is TGTGCCACCAGTGATCCCCAAACAGGGGGAGCGACCTACAATGAGCAGTTCTTC.